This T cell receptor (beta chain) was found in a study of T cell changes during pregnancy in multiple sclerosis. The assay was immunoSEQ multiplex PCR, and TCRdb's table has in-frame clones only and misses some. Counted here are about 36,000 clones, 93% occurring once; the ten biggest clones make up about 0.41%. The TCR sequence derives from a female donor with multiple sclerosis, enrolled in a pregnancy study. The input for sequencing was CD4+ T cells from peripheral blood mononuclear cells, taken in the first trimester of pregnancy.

The CDR3 reads CASSYSGRGYRDGQYF. The CDR3 DNA sequence: TGTGCCAGCAGTTACTCGGGCAGGGGGTATAGAGACGGGCAGTACTTC. V is TRBV6-6 and J is TRBJ2-7; 7 bases agree with TRBD1. This CDR3 is built from 16 residues. Trimming took 0 bases from V and 9 from J; bases not matched to a gene: 14. Germline CDR1 and CDR2: MNHNY and SVGAGI (reference sequence).